The source of this TCR beta chain is a study of blood T cell repertoires in COVID-19. Overall study: Samples representing acute and convalescent COVID-19 were sourced from the United States, Italy and Spain. In each case, the material was cDNA or gDNA derived from T cells, B-cell-depleted T cells, or PBMCs.

The CDR3 length is 16 residues. The V and J ends lost 4 bases and 1 base respectively, with 14 bases between them. Looked up from germline, CDR1 is LGHDT and CDR2 is YNNKEL (reference sequence). Study processing details: Researchers report that nucleated cell counts were estimated from reference gene primer amplification. TCRdb's table, derived via immunoSEQ multiplex PCR, lists solely in-frame clones and lacks some. The D gene and trimming were derived from the DNA, and the V and J assignments and clone size from that table. The profile shows around 160,000 clones, more than 75% of them singletons. The chain couples TRBV3-1 (or the pseudogene TRBV3-2) to TRBJ1-5; possibly TRBD1 for D (6 bases). This clonotype originated in a human donor with acute or convalescent COVID-19. The donor label of this sample is uncertain. The specimen was peripheral blood. CDR3 sequence reads: CASSPAGQLSNQPQHF. The CDR3 DNA follows: TGTGCCAGCAGCCCCGCCGGACAGCTCAGCAATCAGCCCCAGCATTTT.